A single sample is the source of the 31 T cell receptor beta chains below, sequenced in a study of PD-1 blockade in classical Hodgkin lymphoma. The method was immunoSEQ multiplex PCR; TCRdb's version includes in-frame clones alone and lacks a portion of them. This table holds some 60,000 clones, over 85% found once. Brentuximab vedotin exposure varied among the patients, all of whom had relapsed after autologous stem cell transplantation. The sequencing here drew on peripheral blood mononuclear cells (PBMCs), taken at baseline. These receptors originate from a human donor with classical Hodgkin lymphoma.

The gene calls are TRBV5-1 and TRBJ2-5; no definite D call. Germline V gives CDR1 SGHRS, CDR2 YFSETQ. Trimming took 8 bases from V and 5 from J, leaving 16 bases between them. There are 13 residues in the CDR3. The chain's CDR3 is CASQPPLTETQYF. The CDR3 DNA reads TGCGCCAGTCAACCCCCCTTGACGGAGACCCAGTACTTC. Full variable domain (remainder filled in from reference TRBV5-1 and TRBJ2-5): KAGVTQTPRYLIKTRGQQVTLSCSPISGHRSVSWYQQTPGQGLQFLFEYFSETQRNKGNFPGRFSGRQFSNSRSEMNVSTLELGDSALYLCASQPPLTETQYFGPGTRLLVL.

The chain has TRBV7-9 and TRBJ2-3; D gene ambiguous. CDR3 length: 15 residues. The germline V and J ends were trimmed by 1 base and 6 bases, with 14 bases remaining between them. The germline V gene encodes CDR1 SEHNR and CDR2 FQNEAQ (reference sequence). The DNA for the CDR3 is TGTGCCAGCAGCTTAGTGGTCCAGCTTGGCGATACGCAGTATTTT. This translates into CASSLVVQLGDTQYF.

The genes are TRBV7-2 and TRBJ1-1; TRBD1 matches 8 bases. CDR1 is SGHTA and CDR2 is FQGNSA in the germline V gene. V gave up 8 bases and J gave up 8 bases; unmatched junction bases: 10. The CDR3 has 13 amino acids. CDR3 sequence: CASRWGTGPEAFF. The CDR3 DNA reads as TGTGCCAGCCGCTGGGGGACAGGCCCCGAAGCTTTCTTT.

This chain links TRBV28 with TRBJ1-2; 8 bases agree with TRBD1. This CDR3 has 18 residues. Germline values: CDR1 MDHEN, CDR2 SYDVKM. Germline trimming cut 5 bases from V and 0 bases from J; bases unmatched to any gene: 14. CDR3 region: CASSPHPGQGPANYGYTF. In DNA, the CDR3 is TGTGCCAGCAGTCCTCACCCTGGACAGGGTCCAGCTAACTATGGCTACACCTTC.

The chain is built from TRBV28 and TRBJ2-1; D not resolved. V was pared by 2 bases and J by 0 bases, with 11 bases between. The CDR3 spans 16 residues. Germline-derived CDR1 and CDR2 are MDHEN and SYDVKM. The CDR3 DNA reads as TGTGCCAGCAGTTTAGCTCCACCGAGCTCCTACAATGAGCAGTTCTTC. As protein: CASSLAPPSSYNEQFF.

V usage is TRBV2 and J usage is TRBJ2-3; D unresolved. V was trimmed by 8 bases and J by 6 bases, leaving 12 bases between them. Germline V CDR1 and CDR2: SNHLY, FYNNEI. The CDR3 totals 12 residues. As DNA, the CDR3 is TGTGCCAGCGTAAATAGTGGGGATACGCAGTATTTT. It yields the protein CASVNSGDTQYF.

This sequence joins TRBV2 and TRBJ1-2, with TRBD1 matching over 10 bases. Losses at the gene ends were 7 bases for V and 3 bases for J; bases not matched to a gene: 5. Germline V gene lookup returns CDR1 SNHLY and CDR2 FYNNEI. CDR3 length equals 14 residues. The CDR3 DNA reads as TGTGCCAGCACTCGGACAGGGGGGCACTATGGCTACACCTTC. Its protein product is CASTRTGGHYGYTF.

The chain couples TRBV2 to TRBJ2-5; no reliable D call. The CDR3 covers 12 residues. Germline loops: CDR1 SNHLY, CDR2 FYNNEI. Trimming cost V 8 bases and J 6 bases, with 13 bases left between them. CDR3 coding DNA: TGTGCCAGCCAGCCGGGCGCGAAGACCCAGTACTTC. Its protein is CASQPGAKTQYF.

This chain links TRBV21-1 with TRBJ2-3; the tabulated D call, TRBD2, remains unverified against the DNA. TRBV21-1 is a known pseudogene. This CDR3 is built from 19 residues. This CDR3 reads CASSSGTQTTHQYTDTQYF. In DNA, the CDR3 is TGTGCCAGCAGCTCCGGGACTCAGACAACCCATCAATACACAGATACGCAGTATTTT.

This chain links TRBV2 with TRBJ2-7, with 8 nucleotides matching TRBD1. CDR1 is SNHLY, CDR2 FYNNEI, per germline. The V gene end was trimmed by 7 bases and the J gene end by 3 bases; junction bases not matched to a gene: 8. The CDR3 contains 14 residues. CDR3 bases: TGTGCCAGCACCGAGGGACAGGCGGTCTACGAGCAGTACTTC. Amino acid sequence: CASTEGQAVYEQYF.

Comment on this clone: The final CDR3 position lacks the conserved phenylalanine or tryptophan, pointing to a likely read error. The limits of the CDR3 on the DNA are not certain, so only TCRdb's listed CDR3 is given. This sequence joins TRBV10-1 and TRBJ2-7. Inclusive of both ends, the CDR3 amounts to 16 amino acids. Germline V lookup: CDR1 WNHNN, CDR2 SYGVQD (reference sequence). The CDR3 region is CASSVVPGWGTSGRTT.

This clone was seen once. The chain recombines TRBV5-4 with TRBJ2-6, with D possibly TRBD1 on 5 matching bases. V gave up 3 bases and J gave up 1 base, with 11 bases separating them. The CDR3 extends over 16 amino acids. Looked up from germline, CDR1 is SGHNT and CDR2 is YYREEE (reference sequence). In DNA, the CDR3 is TGTGCCAGCAGCTCTATACAGGCTTCTGGGGCCAACGTCCTGACTTTC. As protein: CASSSIQASGANVLTF.

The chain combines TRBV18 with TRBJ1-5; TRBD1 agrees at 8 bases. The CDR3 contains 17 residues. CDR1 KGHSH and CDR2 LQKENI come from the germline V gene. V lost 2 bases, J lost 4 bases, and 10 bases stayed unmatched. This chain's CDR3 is CASSPWETGAVNQPQHF. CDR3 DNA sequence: TGTGCCAGCTCACCATGGGAGACAGGGGCCGTTAATCAGCCCCAGCATTTT.

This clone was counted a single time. The CDR3 nucleotides are TGTGCCAGTAGGTCCCGGGACAGGAACACTGAAGCTTTCTTT. This encodes CASRSRDRNTEAFF. The chain employs TRBV19 and TRBJ1-1, with 7 bases fitting TRBD1. The ends lost 6 bases at V and 1 base at J; junction bases unmatched: 5. Germline loops: CDR1 LNHDA, CDR2 SQIVND (reference sequence). The CDR3 spans 14 residues.

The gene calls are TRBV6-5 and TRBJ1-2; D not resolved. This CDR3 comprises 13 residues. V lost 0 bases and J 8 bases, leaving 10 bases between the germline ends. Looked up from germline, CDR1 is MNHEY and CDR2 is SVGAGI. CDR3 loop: CASSYSAGNGYTF. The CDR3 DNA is TGTGCCAGCAGTTACTCTGCGGGAAACGGCTACACCTTC.

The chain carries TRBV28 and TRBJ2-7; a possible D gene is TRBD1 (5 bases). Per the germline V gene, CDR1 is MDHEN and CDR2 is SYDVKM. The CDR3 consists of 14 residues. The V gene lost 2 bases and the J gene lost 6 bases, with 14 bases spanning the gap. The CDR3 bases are TGTGCCAGCAGTTTAATCTCACAGGTTCGCGAGCAGTACTTC. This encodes CASSLISQVREQYF.

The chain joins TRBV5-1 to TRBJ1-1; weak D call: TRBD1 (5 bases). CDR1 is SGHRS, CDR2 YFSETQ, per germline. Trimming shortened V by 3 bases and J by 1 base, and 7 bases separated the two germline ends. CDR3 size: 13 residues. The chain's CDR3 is CASSWTQNTEAFF. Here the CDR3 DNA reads TGCGCCAGCAGCTGGACACAGAACACTGAAGCTTTCTTT.

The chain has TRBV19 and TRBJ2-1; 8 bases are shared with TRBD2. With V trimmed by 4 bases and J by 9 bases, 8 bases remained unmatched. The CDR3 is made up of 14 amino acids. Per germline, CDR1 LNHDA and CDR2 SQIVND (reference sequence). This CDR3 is CASSTAGADSEQFF. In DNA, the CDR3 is TGTGCCAGTAGTACAGCGGGAGCAGATAGTGAGCAGTTCTTC.

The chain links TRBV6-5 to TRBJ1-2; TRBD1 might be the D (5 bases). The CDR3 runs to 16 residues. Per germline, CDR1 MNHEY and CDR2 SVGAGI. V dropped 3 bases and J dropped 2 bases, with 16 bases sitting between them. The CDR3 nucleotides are TGTGCCAGCAGTTATGGGGGTCACCGACTAAACTATGGCTACACCTTC. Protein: CASSYGGHRLNYGYTF.

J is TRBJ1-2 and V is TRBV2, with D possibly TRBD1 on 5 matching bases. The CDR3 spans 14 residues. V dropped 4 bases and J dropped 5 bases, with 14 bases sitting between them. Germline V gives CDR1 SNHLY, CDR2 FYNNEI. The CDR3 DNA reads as TGTGCCAGCAGTGCGGGGACGGACCCGTATGGCTACACCTTC. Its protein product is CASSAGTDPYGYTF.

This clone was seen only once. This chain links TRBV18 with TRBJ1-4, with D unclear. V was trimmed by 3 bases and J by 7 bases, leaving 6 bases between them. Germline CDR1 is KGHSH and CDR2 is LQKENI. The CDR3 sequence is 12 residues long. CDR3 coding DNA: TGTGCCAGCTCACCCTCTGGTGAAAAACTGTTTTTT. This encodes CASSPSGEKLFF.

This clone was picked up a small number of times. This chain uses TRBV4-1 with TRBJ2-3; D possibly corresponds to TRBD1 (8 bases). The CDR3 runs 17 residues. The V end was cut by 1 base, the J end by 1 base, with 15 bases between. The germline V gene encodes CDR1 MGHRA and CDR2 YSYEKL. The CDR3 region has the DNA TGCGCCAGCAGCCAAGGCACAGGGGGGGGAGGCACAGATACGCAGTATTTT. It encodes CASSQGTGGGGTDTQYF.

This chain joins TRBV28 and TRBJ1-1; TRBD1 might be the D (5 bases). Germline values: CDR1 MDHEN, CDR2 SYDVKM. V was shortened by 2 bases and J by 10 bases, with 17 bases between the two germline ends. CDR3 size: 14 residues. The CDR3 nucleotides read TGTGCCAGCAGTTTAGGGGGATCCGCCCTGGGAGCTTTCTTT. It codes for CASSLGGSALGAFF.

The DNA for the CDR3 is TGTGCCAGCTCCCGGGACCCGAGGCAGGAGACCCAGTACTTC. The encoded protein is CASSRDPRQETQYF. The V gene is TRBV18, the J gene TRBJ2-5; D is possibly TRBD1 or TRBD2 (5 bases each). The CDR3 length is 14 residues. Germline CDR1 and CDR2: KGHSH and LQKENI. With 6 bases removed from V and 5 bases from J, the gap between germline ends came to 16 bases.

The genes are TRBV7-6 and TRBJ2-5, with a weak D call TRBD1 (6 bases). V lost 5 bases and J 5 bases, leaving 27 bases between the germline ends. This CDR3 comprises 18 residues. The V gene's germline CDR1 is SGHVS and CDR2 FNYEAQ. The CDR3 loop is CASSAVLVSNWGPETQYF. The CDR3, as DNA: TGTGCCAGCAGCGCCGTACTAGTCTCTAATTGGGGGCCGGAGACCCAGTACTTC.

The CDR3, as DNA: TGTGCCAGCATAGGGAACAATCAGCCCCAGCATTTT. Translating gives CASIGNNQPQHF. V is TRBV28 and J is TRBJ1-5; no firm D call. This CDR3 has 12 residues. The germline V gene has CDR1 MDHEN and CDR2 SYDVKM. V dropped 7 bases and J dropped 3 bases, with 7 bases sitting between them.

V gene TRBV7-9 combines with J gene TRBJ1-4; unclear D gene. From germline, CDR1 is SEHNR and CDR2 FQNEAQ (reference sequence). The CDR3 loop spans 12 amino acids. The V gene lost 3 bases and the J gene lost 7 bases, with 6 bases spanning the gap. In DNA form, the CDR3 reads TGTGCCAGCAGCTTTTTCAGTGAAAAACTGTTTTTT. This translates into CASSFFSEKLFF.

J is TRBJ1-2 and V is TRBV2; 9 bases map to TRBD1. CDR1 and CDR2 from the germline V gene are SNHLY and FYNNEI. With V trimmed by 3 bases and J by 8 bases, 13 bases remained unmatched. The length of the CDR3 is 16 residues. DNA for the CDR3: TGTGCCAGCAGTGAGACTGCTGGCACAGGGGGCAGGGGCTACACCTTC. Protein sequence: CASSETAGTGGRGYTF.

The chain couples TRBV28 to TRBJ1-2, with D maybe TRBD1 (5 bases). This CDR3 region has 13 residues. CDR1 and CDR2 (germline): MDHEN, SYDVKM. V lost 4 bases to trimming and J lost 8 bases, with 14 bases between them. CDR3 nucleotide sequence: TGTGCCAGCAGTTCATTCCAGGGTGGCGGCTACACCTTC. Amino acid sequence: CASSSFQGGGYTF.

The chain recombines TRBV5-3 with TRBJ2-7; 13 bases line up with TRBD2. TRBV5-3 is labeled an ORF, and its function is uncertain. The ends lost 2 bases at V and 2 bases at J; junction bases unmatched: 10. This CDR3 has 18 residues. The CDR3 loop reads CARSFRTSGREGAYEQYF. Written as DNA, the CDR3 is TGTGCCAGAAGCTTCCGTACTAGCGGGAGGGAGGGAGCCTACGAGCAGTACTTC.

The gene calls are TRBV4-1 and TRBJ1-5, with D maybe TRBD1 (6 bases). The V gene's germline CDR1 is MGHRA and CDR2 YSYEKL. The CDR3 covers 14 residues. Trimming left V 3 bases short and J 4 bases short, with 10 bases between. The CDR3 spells CASSHGQQNQPQHF. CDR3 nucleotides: TGCGCCAGCAGCCATGGACAGCAAAATCAGCCCCAGCATTTT.